These 4 T cell receptor beta chains were all obtained from the same sample, sequenced in a study of early T cells in non-severe SARS-CoV-2 infection. TCRdb redid the calling of the 5' RACE reads with MiXCR, one entry per CDR3 protein. The table lists 40,000 to 60,000 distinct CDR3 sequences, more than 5.5% of them singletons. The specimen comprised whole blood, sampled at baseline. The receptor set was obtained from an adult who was a healthcare worker with PCR-confirmed SARS-CoV-2 infection or an uninfected control (not recorded which).

In regard to this clonotype: A much larger clone is a single base away; this may be a read error. The V call is TRBV5-5, the J call TRBJ2-3, with a possible D match to TRBD2 (5 bases). The CDR3 is 14 residues long. The V gene's germline CDR1 is SGHKS and CDR2 YYEKEE (reference sequence). The CDR3 reads CAGSLRTWGNTQYF. Here the CDR3 DNA reads TGTGCCGGCAGCTTGAGGACTTGGGGAAATACGCAGTATTTT.

This clonotype appeared many times. The chain joins TRBV6-2 or TRBV6-3 to TRBJ1-2; no definite D call. From germline, CDR1 is MNHEY and CDR2 SVGEGT. CDR3 length: 10 residues. V lost 8 bases, J lost 6 bases, and 7 bases lay in between. The CDR3 DNA follows: TGTGCCAGCCAAGGACATGGCTACACCTTC. As protein: CASQGHGYTF.

This clonotype was observed a handful of times. The chain recombines TRBV5-1 with TRBJ2-3; 9 nucleotides line up with TRBD1. Germline V gene lookup returns CDR1 SGHRS and CDR2 YFSETQ. This CDR3 comprises 15 residues. V dropped 3 bases and J dropped 1; count of bases not matched to a gene: 3. The CDR3 bases are TGCGCCAGCAGCTCTCGACAGGGGGGCACAGATACGCAGTATTTT. This codes for CASSSRQGGTDTQYF. The variable domain in full, completed from reference TRBV5-1 and TRBJ2-3, reads KAGVTQTPRYLIKTRGQQVTLSCSPISGHRSVSWYQQTPGQGLQFLFEYFSETQRNKGNFPGRFSGRQFSNSRSEMNVSTLELGDSALYLCASSSRQGGTDTQYFGPGTRLTVL.

This clonotype has a handful of counts. The genes are TRBV20-1 and TRBJ2-5, with TRBD1 matching 10 bases. The length of the CDR3 is 14 residues. With 4 bases clipped from V and 6 bases from J, the junction kept 8 bases outside the gene matches. Germline V gene data show CDR1 as DFQATT and CDR2 as SNEGSKA (reference sequence). This CDR3 reads CSAKPGQGRKTQYF. Written as DNA, the CDR3 is TGCAGTGCTAAACCGGGACAGGGGCGGAAGACCCAGTACTTC.